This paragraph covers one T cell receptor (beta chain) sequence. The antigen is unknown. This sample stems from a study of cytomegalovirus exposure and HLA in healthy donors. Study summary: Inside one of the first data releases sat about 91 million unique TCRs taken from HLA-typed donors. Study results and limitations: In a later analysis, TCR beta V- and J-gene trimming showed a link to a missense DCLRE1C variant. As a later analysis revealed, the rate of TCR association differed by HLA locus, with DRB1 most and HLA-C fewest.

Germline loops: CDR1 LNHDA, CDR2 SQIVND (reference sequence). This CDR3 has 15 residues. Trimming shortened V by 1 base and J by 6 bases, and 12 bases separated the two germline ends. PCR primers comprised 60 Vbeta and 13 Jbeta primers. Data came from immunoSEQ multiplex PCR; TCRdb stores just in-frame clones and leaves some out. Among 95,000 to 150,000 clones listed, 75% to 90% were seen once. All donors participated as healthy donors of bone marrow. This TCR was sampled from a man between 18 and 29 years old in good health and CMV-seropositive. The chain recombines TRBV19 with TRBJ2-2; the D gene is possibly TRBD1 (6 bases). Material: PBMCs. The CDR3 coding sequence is TGTGCCAGTAGTATAGTTTCAGGGGCCGCCGGGGAGCTGTTTTTT. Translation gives CASSIVSGAAGELFF.